Listed here are 32 T cell receptor beta chains from one sample, sequenced in a study of T-cell memory formation after mild COVID-19. One entry per CDR3 protein results from TCRdb running MiXCR on the 5' RACE reads. Of under 450,000 distinct CDR3 sequences in the sample, 20% to 25% were seen once. The sequenced sample was PBMCs or a T cell subset sorted from them (not recorded which). Receptors originate from an adult woman who had mild COVID-19 (a few samples of this study predate the infection). Cell type and time point are not known.

The chain joins TRBV29-1 to TRBJ2-7; a possible D gene is TRBD2 (6 bases). Germline assignment: CDR1 SQVTM and CDR2 ANQGSEA. V was cut by 7 bases and J by 0 bases, with 19 bases left in between. The CDR3 runs to 15 residues. CDR3 DNA: TGCAGCGCTAAAGCGGGTAAACCGGGCTCCTACGAGCAGTACTTC. This gives the protein CSAKAGKPGSYEQYF.

The V call is TRBV10-3, the J call TRBJ2-3; 8 positions agree with TRBD2. The CDR3 has 13 residues. From germline, CDR1 is ENHRY and CDR2 SYGVKD. V trimming: 6 bases; J trimming: 4 bases; junction bases outside the gene matches: 3. CDR3 sequence (DNA): TGTGCCATCAGACCGGGACTAGCAGATACGCAGTATTTT. This sequence encodes CAIRPGLADTQYF.

This clonotype appeared a few times. The chain links TRBV24-1 to TRBJ2-5, with D perhaps being TRBD1 or TRBD2 (5 bases each). The CDR3 runs to 13 residues. V lost 6 bases and J lost 4, with 11 bases in between. CDR1 and CDR2 from the germline V gene are KGHDR and SFDVKD. This CDR3 reads CATSPRGTETQYF. CDR3 nucleotides: TGTGCCACCAGTCCGAGGGGAACAGAGACCCAGTACTTC.

The V gene is TRBV5-4, the J gene TRBJ2-1, with TRBD2 matching over 7 bases. The CDR3 spans 15 residues. CDR1 is SGHNT, CDR2 YYREEE, per germline (reference sequence). Trimming at V came to 0 bases and at J to 4 bases, leaving 4 bases not matched to a gene. The CDR3 DNA reads TGTGCCAGCAGCTTGGGGGCGGGGGAGTACAATGAGCAGTTCTTC. Residues: CASSLGAGEYNEQFF.

This chain uses TRBV20-1 with TRBJ1-2; D uncertain. This CDR3 is built from 13 residues. The germline V gene encodes CDR1 DFQATT and CDR2 SNEGSKA (reference sequence). Trimming stripped 3 bases from V and 5 bases from J, with 13 bases between. The CDR3 nucleotides are TGCAGTGCTAGGAGTAGGAACGCATATGGCTACACCTTC. It specifies CSARSRNAYGYTF.

The chain is built from TRBV5-4 and TRBJ2-1, with TRBD2 matching 7 bases. The germline CDR1 and CDR2 sequences are SGHNT and YYREEE (reference sequence). The CDR3 runs 14 residues. J gave up 6 bases and V 0 bases, and 3 bases lay outside the gene matches. The CDR3 bases are TGTGCCAGCAGCTTGGGAGCGGGGACCAATGAGCAGTTCTTC. Protein product: CASSLGAGTNEQFF.

This chain joins TRBV7-9 and TRBJ1-6; D perhaps matches TRBD1 (5 bases). Trimming cost V 5 bases and J 6 bases, with 14 bases left between them. The CDR3 runs 15 residues. The germline V gene encodes CDR1 SEHNR and CDR2 FQNEAQ (reference sequence). This chain's CDR3 is CASSHRDGSNSPLHF. CDR3 DNA: TGTGCCAGCAGCCACCGGGACGGCTCTAATTCACCCCTCCACTTT. The full variable domain, rest sourced from reference TRBV7-9 and TRBJ1-6, is DTGVSQNPRHKITKRGQNVTFRCDPISEHNRLYWYRQTLGQGPEFLTYFQNEAQLEKSRLLSDRFSAERPKGSFSTLEIQRTEQGDSAMYLCASSHRDGSNSPLHFGNGTRLTVT.

This clonotype was seen only a few times. The chain uses TRBV7-8 and TRBJ1-1; D ambiguous. The CDR3 length is 14 residues. V was shortened by 4 bases and J by 3 bases, with 12 bases between the two germline ends. Germline assignment: CDR1 SGHVS and CDR2 FQNEAQ. CDR3 in DNA: TGTGCCAGCAGCTCGTTCTCGGGGTACACTGAAGCTTTCTTT. This gives the protein CASSSFSGYTEAFF.

The chain employs TRBV7-3 and TRBJ2-2; TRBD2 agrees at 9 bases. The CDR3 contains 18 residues. The germline V gene has CDR1 SGHTA and CDR2 FQGTGA. J lost 1 base, V lost 1 base, and 7 bases had no gene match. In DNA, the CDR3 is TGTGCCAGCAGCTTAAAGGGGCTAGCGGGGAGGAACACCGGGGAGCTGTTTTTT. Its translation: CASSLKGLAGRNTGELFF.

The V and J genes are TRBV27 and TRBJ1-1; D is unclear. Looked up from germline, CDR1 is MNHEY and CDR2 is SMNVEV (reference sequence). CDR3 size: 14 residues. With 2 bases removed from V and 2 bases from J, the gap between germline ends came to 9 bases. The CDR3: CASSLQATNTEAFF. The CDR3 DNA is TGTGCCAGCAGTTTACAGGCCACAAACACTGAAGCTTTCTTT.

V is TRBV30 and J is TRBJ2-7, with a weak D call TRBD1 (5 bases). This CDR3 has 13 residues. V dropped 0 bases and J dropped 3 bases, with 9 bases sitting between them. Germline V gene lookup returns CDR1 GTSNPN and CDR2 SVGIG (reference sequence). The CDR3 bases are TGTGCCTGGAGTGTAGGCACAGGCTACGAGCAGTACTTC. It is translated as CAWSVGTGYEQYF.

The chain recombines TRBV5-5 with TRBJ2-7; D is perhaps TRBD1 (7 bases). Germline V lookup: CDR1 SGHKS, CDR2 YYEKEE (reference sequence). CDR3 length: 15 residues. V lost 3 bases to trimming and J lost 6 bases, with 19 bases between them. CDR3: CASSWREQGMGEQYF. The DNA of the CDR3 is TGTGCCAGCAGCTGGAGGGAACAGGGGATGGGCGAGCAGTACTTC.

This clonotype was seen a handful of times. This rearrangement joins TRBV29-1 to TRBJ2-1; no clear D gene. V was trimmed by 4 bases and J by 6 bases, leaving 4 bases between them. This CDR3 spans 10 amino acids. CDR1 SQVTM and CDR2 ANQGSEA come from the germline V gene. The CDR3 DNA sequence: TGCAGCGTTGCGGTCAATGAGCAGTTCTTC. This encodes CSVAVNEQFF.

This chain uses TRBV29-1 with TRBJ1-1; possible D gene TRBD1, 6 bases. The CDR3 sequence is 13 residues long. CDR1 and CDR2 (germline): SQVTM, ANQGSEA. Trimming took 6 bases from V and 5 from J, leaving 16 bases between them. The CDR3 sequence is CSVARGRGTEAFF. For the CDR3, the DNA is TGCAGCGTCGCCCGGGGGCGCGGGACTGAAGCTTTCTTT.

This clonotype was counted between two and nine times. The chain is built from TRBV5-1 and TRBJ2-1; TRBD1 or TRBD2 may be the D gene (5 bases each). In germline, CDR1 is SGHRS, CDR2 YFSETQ. This CDR3 spans 15 amino acids. Trimming removed 0 bases from V and 4 bases from J, with 11 bases in between. The CDR3 spells CASSLGDGGYNEQFF. The CDR3 coding sequence is TGCGCCAGCAGCTTGGGGGATGGGGGTTACAATGAGCAGTTCTTC.

This chain links TRBV9 with TRBJ1-2; D may be TRBD1 (5 bases). The CDR3 is made up of 14 amino acids. The ends were cut back, 3 bases at V and 5 bases at J, with 14 bases in the middle. The V gene's germline CDR1 is SGDLS and CDR2 YYNGEE. The CDR3 sequence: CASSASGRGYGYTF. CDR3 sequence (DNA): TGTGCCAGCAGCGCCTCGGGTCGGGGGTATGGCTACACCTTC.

CDR3 residues: CASSLARLDTGELFF. As DNA, the CDR3 is TGCGCCAGCAGCTTGGCCCGGCTGGACACCGGGGAGCTGTTTTTT. This chain links TRBV5-1 with TRBJ2-2; no firm D call. Trimming pared 0 bases from V and 3 bases from J, leaving 9 bases between. The germline CDR1 and CDR2 sequences are SGHRS and YFSETQ. This CDR3 has 15 amino acids.

This chain joins TRBV7-3 and TRBJ1-1, with a tentative D call TRBD1 (6 bases). Germline loops: CDR1 SGHTA, CDR2 FQGTGA. The CDR3 extends over 14 amino acids. V lost 2 bases, J lost 8 bases, and 15 bases lay in between. This CDR3 reads CASSLQGTGSEAFF. The CDR3 nucleotides read TGTGCCAGCAGCTTACAGGGGACGGGATCGGAAGCTTTCTTT.

This chain links TRBV7-6 with TRBJ1-4; TRBD1 agrees at 9 bases. Trimming removed 5 bases from V and 7 bases from J; junction bases left unmatched: 8. Per the germline V gene, CDR1 is SGHVS and CDR2 is FNYEAQ. The CDR3 is 15 residues long. CDR3 DNA sequence: TGTGCCAGCAGCCCAGGGACAGGGATGTTTGAAAAACTGTTTTTT. Protein product: CASSPGTGMFEKLFF. Based on the CDR3 plus reference TRBV7-6 and TRBJ1-4, the full variable domain is GAGVSQSPRYKVTKRGQDVALRCDPISGHVSLYWYRQALGQGPEFLTYFNYEAQQDKSGLPNDRFSAERPEGSISTLTIQRTEQRDSAMYRCASSPGTGMFEKLFFGSGTQLSVL.

The table lists this clonotype with a few counts. The chain joins TRBV20-1 to TRBJ2-2, with D perhaps matching TRBD1 (6 bases). Trimming stripped 4 bases from V and 1 base from J, with 10 bases between. CDR3 length: 14 residues. The germline gives CDR1 DFQATT, CDR2 SNEGSKA (reference sequence). In DNA, the CDR3 is TGCAGTGCTAAGGGGGAACTGAACACCGGGGAGCTGTTTTTT. Translation gives CSAKGELNTGELFF.

V is TRBV3-1 and J is TRBJ1-1; D is undetermined. The germline gives CDR1 LGHDT, CDR2 YNNKEL (reference sequence). The CDR3 runs 14 residues. Trimming took 2 bases from V and 1 from J, leaving 8 bases between them. The CDR3 DNA reads as TGTGCCAGCAGCCAACTAACAGAGAACACTGAAGCTTTCTTT. It translates to CASSQLTENTEAFF. The full variable domain, rest sourced from reference TRBV3-1 and TRBJ1-1, is DTAVSQTPKYLVTQMGNDKSIKCEQNLGHDTMYWYKQDSKKFLKIMFSYNNKELIINETVPNRFSPKSPDKAHLNLHINSLELGDSAVYFCASSQLTENTEAFFGQGTRLTVV.

This clonotype occurred a few times. The chain links TRBV2 to TRBJ1-5; D possibly corresponds to TRBD1 (6 bases). Germline V gives CDR1 SNHLY, CDR2 FYNNEI. There are 12 residues in the CDR3. V shed 4 bases and J shed 5 bases, with 6 bases lying between them. The CDR3 region has the DNA TGTGCCAGCAGTGCAGGGGATCAGCCCCAGCATTTT. As protein: CASSAGDQPQHF. The variable domain in full, completed from reference TRBV2 and TRBJ1-5, reads EPEVTQTPSHQVTQMGQEVILRCVPISNHLYFYWYRQILGQKVEFLVSFYNNEISEKSEIFDDQFSVERPDGSNFTLKIRSTKLEDSAMYFCASSAGDQPQHFGDGTRLSIL.

Concerning this clonotype itself: Compared with germline, one end of the junction differs, possibly owing to a read error. The chain joins TRBV6-1 to TRBJ2-7; D ambiguous. This CDR3 is built from 15 residues. CDR1 is MNHNS and CDR2 is SASEGT in the germline V gene. The CDR3 nucleotides are TGTGACAGCAGTGAAGGTGTAGGGATCTCCTACGAGCAGTACTTC. As protein: CDSSEGVGISYEQYF.

In its sample, this clonotype was seen a few times. The chain carries TRBV6-2 or TRBV6-3 and TRBJ2-2; perhaps TRBD1 as D (6 bases). CDR3 length: 16 amino acids. Trimming pared 4 bases from V and 3 bases from J, leaving 15 bases between. Germline V gene sequence: CDR1 MNHEY, CDR2 SVGEGT. The CDR3 sequence: CASSSRANRDTGELFF. The DNA for the CDR3 is TGTGCCAGCAGTTCCCGAGCGAACAGGGACACCGGGGAGCTGTTTTTT.

The chain uses TRBV30 and TRBJ2-1; possibly TRBD1 for D (5 bases). The length of the CDR3 is 13 residues. Trimming stripped 2 bases from V and 6 bases from J, with 11 bases between. Germline-derived CDR1 and CDR2 are GTSNPN and SVGIG (reference sequence). CDR3 protein: CAWSTHRTNEQFF. CDR3 in DNA: TGTGCCTGGAGTACCCACAGGACCAATGAGCAGTTCTTC.

This sequence joins TRBV18 and TRBJ2-5; 8 bases match TRBD1. From germline, CDR1 is KGHSH and CDR2 LQKENI. The junction had 7 bases not matched to a gene; V was cut back by 3 bases and J by 4 bases. The CDR3 contains 15 residues. Here the CDR3 reads CASSPRQGQRETQYF. The CDR3 DNA is TGTGCCAGCTCACCCCGACAGGGGCAAAGAGAGACCCAGTACTTC.

The gene calls are TRBV25-1 and TRBJ2-1; TRBD1 aligns across 8 bases. V lost 3 bases and J lost 6; bases outside the gene matches: 1. Germline loops: CDR1 MGHDK, CDR2 SYGVNS. This CDR3 has 13 residues. The CDR3 nucleotides read TGTGCCAGCAGTGAGACAGGGGCCAATGAGCAGTTCTTC. This encodes CASSETGANEQFF.

This clonotype was found a few times. The chain uses TRBV4-2 and TRBJ2-1; D not certain. Trimming took off 0 bases at V and 6 bases at J, with 9 bases between the two ends. Germline CDR1 and CDR2: LGHNA and YNFKEQ. This CDR3 is 14 amino acids long. The DNA of the CDR3 is TGTGCCAGCAGCCAAGAACATCTTAGCAATGAGCAGTTCTTC. Its protein is CASSQEHLSNEQFF.

The rearrangement uses TRBV11-2 and TRBJ2-1; 10 nucleotides agree with TRBD2. Germline V gene sequence: CDR1 SGHAT, CDR2 FQNNGV. The V and J ends lost 3 bases and 10 bases, in that order; junction bases with no gene match: 9. CDR3 size: 15 residues. CDR3 region: CASSLVAGGSWEQFF. In DNA, the CDR3 is TGTGCCAGCAGCTTGGTAGCGGGAGGTTCATGGGAGCAGTTCTTC.

This chain links TRBV6-5 with TRBJ2-5, with 7 bases matching TRBD1. The CDR3 has 15 amino acids. Per germline, CDR1 MNHEY and CDR2 SVGAGI. The V segment lost 5 bases and the J segment 3 bases; nucleotides outside the gene matches: 9. CDR3: CASSRLDRREETQYF. The CDR3 DNA is TGTGCCAGCAGTCGCCTGGACAGGCGGGAAGAGACCCAGTACTTC.

The chain joins TRBV24-1 to TRBJ2-1; D unresolved. CDR3 size: 11 residues. CDR1 and CDR2 from the germline V gene are KGHDR and SFDVKD. Trimming shortened V by 2 bases and J by 9 bases, and 4 bases separated the two germline ends. CDR3 region: CATSDYGEQFF. DNA of the CDR3: TGTGCCACCAGTGATTACGGTGAGCAGTTCTTC.

This clonotype was seen once. The V and J genes are TRBV24-1 and TRBJ2-2; D perhaps matches TRBD2 (6 bases). Trimming removed 9 bases at V and 5 bases at J, with 12 bases between. Germline V CDR1 and CDR2: KGHDR, SFDVKD. The CDR3 has 13 amino acids. CDR3 residues: CATGGRATGELFF. The CDR3 nucleotides read TGTGCCACCGGGGGGAGAGCGACCGGGGAGCTGTTTTTT.